The sequence of this T cell receptor (beta chain) was determined in a study of blood T cell repertoires in COVID-19. Per the original methods: Reference gene primer amplification gave nucleated cell count estimates. TCRdb keeps only in-frame clones here, not all; method: immunoSEQ multiplex PCR. Clonal size and the V and J genes are those of that table, whereas D and trimming came from the DNA. The sample records 30,000 to 40,000 clones, more than 65% being singletons. The CDR3 totals 14 residues. CDR1 is ENHRY, CDR2 SYGVKD, per germline. Unmatched junction bases numbered 2, after V lost 4 bases and J lost 1 base.

Sequencing was done on a sample of peripheral blood. This clonotype was obtained from a man between 65 and 80 years old with COVID-19, enrolled during active disease. The V call is TRBV10-3, the J call TRBJ1-2; the match to TRBD1 covers 8 bases. The CDR3 DNA is TGTGCCATCAGTGTTACAGGGGGTAACTATGGCTACACCTTC. This gives the protein CAISVTGGNYGYTF.